This T cell receptor beta chain was documented in a study of T cell repertoires in cytomegalovirus infection. Study background: Evidence of both CMV infection and a matching HLA type came from public TCR beta signatures. Study-level results: Clonotypes of TCR beta that were HLA-C-restricted and CMV-specific dominated the ex vivo response. Frequencies of public TCR beta families were cumulated, and this identified carriers of CMV plus the relevant HLA.

TCRdb reanalysed the reads using MiXCR and keeps one entry per CDR3 protein. The sample records 450,000 to 650,000 distinct CDR3 sequences, around two fifths being singletons. Germline-derived CDR1 and CDR2 are MNHEY and SVGEGT. This CDR3 is built from 8 residues. This clonotype showed up just a few times. Its target is not known. A read error may produce the germline difference seen at one junction end. The source is a human donor in good health (CMV status not recorded). Some clones in this sample may be carry-over from other donors' samples. The chain employs TRBV6-2 or TRBV6-3 and TRBJ2-4; 7 bases are a match to TRBD2. The specimen comprised cultured PBMCs, sampled from culture after CMV antigen stimulation. The CDR3 DNA reads as TGTGCTAGGGACGCGGGGGACTTC. Protein product: CARDAGDF.